This TCR beta chain was sequenced for a study of PD-L1 blockade in urothelial cancer. The CDR3 is 15 residues long. Germline loops: CDR1 SGHAT, CDR2 FQDESV (reference sequence). V was pared by 0 bases and J by 3 bases, with 12 bases between. Sequencing used immunoSEQ multiplex PCR; TCRdb keeps in-frame clones, though not all of them. The table has more than 45,000 clones, roughly 80% seen once. The sample's time point: peripheral blood 6 weeks after treatment start. The specimen was PBMCs, collected around atezolizumab (anti-PD-L1) treatment. The chain links TRBV11-1 to TRBJ2-7; the D gene is possibly TRBD1 (5 bases). This sequence was found in a man in his 70s with urothelial cancer. The CDR3 is CASSLALGAIYEQYF. The CDR3, as DNA: TGTGCCAGCAGCTTAGCGTTAGGGGCCATCTACGAGCAGTACTTC.